This T cell receptor (beta chain) comes out of a study of blood T cell repertoires in COVID-19. Germline V CDR1 and CDR2: LGHDT, YNNKEL (reference sequence). V shed 3 bases, J shed 7 bases, and the junction held 5 bases outside the gene matches. The CDR3 loop spans 15 amino acids. Repertoires were generated with immunoSEQ multiplex PCR, while TCRdb's copy carries only in-frame clones and drops some. The table shows about 110,000 clones, with more than 70% occurring only once. This clone has only a few counts. This TCR was sampled from a man in his sixties or seventies with acute or convalescent COVID-19. The chain has TRBV3-1 (or the pseudogene TRBV3-2) and TRBJ2-2; the match to TRBD1 covers 10 bases. Sequencing input: peripheral blood. The CDR3 DNA reads TGTGCCAGCAGCCAGACAGGGGGCGCCGTCGGGGAGCTGTTTTTT. This translates into CASSQTGGAVGELFF.